This T cell receptor beta chain is from a study of technical replicates of blood from a handful of donors. Sequencing was performed with immunoSEQ multiplex PCR; in TCRdb, only in-frame clones are kept and a portion is missing. The table has under 90,000 clones, around 93% seen once; the top ten hold approximately 0.3%. The CDR3 covers 14 residues. Per germline, CDR1 SNHLY and CDR2 FYNNEI. Trimming removed 3 bases at V and 6 bases at J, with 12 bases between. This chain links TRBV2 with TRBJ1-5; tentative D call: TRBD1 (5 bases). Material for sequencing was T cells isolated from PBMCs. This clonotype was sampled from a human donor in good health. The CDR3 bases are TGTGCCAGCAGTGACGGGCAGGGCGGTCAGCCCCAGCATTTT. Protein sequence: CASSDGQGGQPQHF. Based on the CDR3 plus reference TRBV2 and TRBJ1-5, the full variable domain is EPEVTQTPSHQVTQMGQEVILRCVPISNHLYFYWYRQILGQKVEFLVSFYNNEISEKSEIFDDQFSVERPDGSNFTLKIRSTKLEDSAMYFCASSDGQGGQPQHFGDGTRLSIL.